This T cell receptor (beta chain) was sequenced during a study of T cells in Graves' hyperthyroidism and ophthalmopathy. RNA transcripts yielded amplified TCR beta CDR3 regions. The primer set for the first-round RT-PCR of the TCR CDR3 was HTBI. MiXCR was run by TCRdb on the multiplex PCR reads, yielding one entry per CDR3 protein. The sample holds a few hundred thousand distinct CDR3 sequences, 46% seen once. The study's findings and limits: The model made its ophthalmopathy prediction, and onset followed a median approximately six months later. Blood samples included most of the expanded thyroid clonotypes exceeding 0.001.

Looked up from germline, CDR1 is SQVTM and CDR2 is ANQGSEA. The CDR3 covers 14 residues. J lost 1 base, V lost 4 bases, and 0 bases had no gene match. This clonotype has just a few counts. What it binds is unknown. On the basis of clinical symptoms, serum thyroxine and TRAb, thyroid ultrasound and orbital computed tomography, diagnoses were made. The material sequenced was peripheral blood or thyroid tissue (not recorded which). V is TRBV29-1 and J is TRBJ2-6; 8 bases map to TRBD1. This clonotype originated in an adult woman with Graves' disease, either hyperthyroidism or ophthalmopathy (not recorded which). The CDR3 sequence is CSVGTGSGANVLTF. CDR3 DNA: TGCAGCGTTGGGACAGGGTCTGGGGCCAACGTCCTGACTTTC.